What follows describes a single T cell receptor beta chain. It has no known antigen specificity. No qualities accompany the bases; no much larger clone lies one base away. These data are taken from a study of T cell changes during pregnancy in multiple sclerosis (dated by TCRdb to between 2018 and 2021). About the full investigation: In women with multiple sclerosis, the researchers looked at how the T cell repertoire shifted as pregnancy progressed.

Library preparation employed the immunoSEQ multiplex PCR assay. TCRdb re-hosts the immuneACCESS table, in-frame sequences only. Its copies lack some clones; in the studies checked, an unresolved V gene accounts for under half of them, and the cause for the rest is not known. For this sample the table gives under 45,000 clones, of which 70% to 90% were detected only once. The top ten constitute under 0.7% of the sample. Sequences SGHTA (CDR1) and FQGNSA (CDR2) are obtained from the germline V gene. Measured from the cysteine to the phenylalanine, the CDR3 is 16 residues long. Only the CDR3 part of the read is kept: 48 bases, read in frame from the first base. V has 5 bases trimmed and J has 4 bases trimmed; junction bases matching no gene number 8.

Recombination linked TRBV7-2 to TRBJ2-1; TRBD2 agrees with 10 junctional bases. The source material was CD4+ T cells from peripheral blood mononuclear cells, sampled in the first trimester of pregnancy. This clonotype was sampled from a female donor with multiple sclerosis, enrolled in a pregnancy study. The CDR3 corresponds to CASSPPSGSIYNEQFF. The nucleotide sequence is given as TGTGCCAGCAGCCCCCCTAGCGGGAGCATATACAATGAGCAGTTCTTC.